This T cell receptor beta chain appears in the sequencing data of a study of shared clonotypes between healthy human individuals. General observations from the study: The study found lower generation probabilities in non-shared clonotypes than in those shared by all four donors. Relative to memory subsets, naive subsets generally showed larger estimated richness. Rarefaction curves obtained for sorted subsets showed sequencing incomplete despite large depth.

Germline assignment: CDR1 SEHNR and CDR2 FQNEAQ (reference sequence). With 1 base removed from V and 5 bases from J, the gap between germline ends came to 9 bases. This CDR3 is built from 14 residues. With regard to this clone: Its antigen is as yet unknown.

The repertoire was sequenced with immunoSEQ multiplex PCR; TCRdb's copy has only in-frame clones and lacks some. Altogether around 2,000,000 clones are present, about 95% being singletons, with the ten largest covering about 1.1%. Naive CD8 populations comprised CD45RO-negative cells positively selected for CCR7, excluding terminally differentiated effector memory CD45RA+ cells. This clonotype was obtained from a man aged 18 to 29 in good health. V gene TRBV7-9 combines with J gene TRBJ2-1; no definite D call. The sequencing input was naive CD8+ T cells sorted from blood. As DNA, the CDR3 is TGTGCCAGCAGCTTAGAAGGCCAGGACAATGAGCAGTTCTTC. This gives the protein CASSLEGQDNEQFF.